The 30 T cell receptor beta chains reported below all come from one sample, sequenced in a study of blood T cell repertoires in COVID-19. Sequenced by immunoSEQ multiplex PCR; TCRdb stores in-frame clones only, minus some. Among fewer than 200,000 clones listed, approximately 85% were seen once. The source material was peripheral blood. These receptors were obtained from a man aged 60-69 years who had recovered from COVID-19.

This CDR3 reads CASSETGKGAGYEQYF. DNA of the CDR3: TGCGCCAGCAGTGAGACGGGAAAGGGGGCTGGGTACGAGCAGTACTTC. V and J are TRBV10-2 and TRBJ2-7, with 7 positions matching TRBD1. The junction had 11 bases not matched to a gene; V was cut back by 2 bases and J by 4 bases. The CDR3 loop spans 16 amino acids. Germline V gives CDR1 WSHSY, CDR2 SAAADI.

V gene TRBV3-1 (or the pseudogene TRBV3-2) combines with J gene TRBJ1-5, with TRBD1 matching 7 bases. This CDR3 comprises 15 residues. V gave up 4 bases and J gave up 6 bases; unmatched junction bases: 9. Germline V lookup: CDR1 LGHDT, CDR2 YNNKEL (reference sequence). The CDR3 DNA sequence: TGTGCCAGCAGCCGCGACAGGGTGGTCGGTCAGCCCCAGCATTTT. Encoded protein: CASSRDRVVGQPQHF.

The rearrangement joins TRBV5-4 to TRBJ2-7; 11 bases match TRBD2. V lost 1 base, J lost 6 bases, and 3 bases stayed unmatched. Germline loops: CDR1 SGHNT, CDR2 YYREEE (reference sequence). CDR3 length equals 14 residues. The CDR3 DNA follows: TGTGCCAGCAGCTTGACTAGCGGGGGTCGCGAGCAGTACTTC. Protein product: CASSLTSGGREQYF. The full variable domain, rest sourced from reference TRBV5-4 and TRBJ2-7, is ETGVTQSPTHLIKTRGQQVTLRCSSQSGHNTVSWYQQALGQGPQFIFQYYREEENGRGNFPPRFSGLQFPNYSSELNVNALELDDSALYLCASSLTSGGREQYFGPGTRLTVT.

The chain carries TRBV19 and TRBJ1-4; no clear D gene. In germline, CDR1 is LNHDA, CDR2 SQIVND (reference sequence). The CDR3 is 13 residues long. Trimming stripped 7 bases from V and 2 bases from J, with 8 bases between. CDR3 loop: CASTRGTNEKLFF. CDR3 in DNA: TGTGCCAGTACAAGAGGCACTAATGAAAAACTGTTTTTT.

The chain links TRBV7-9 to TRBJ1-5; 9 bases fit TRBD1. This CDR3 has 14 residues. V dropped 4 bases and J dropped 4; count of bases not matched to a gene: 2. Looked up from germline, CDR1 is SEHNR and CDR2 is FQNEAQ (reference sequence). CDR3 bases: TGTGCCAGCAGCTCCGGGACAGGGAATCAGCCCCAGCATTTT. Translated: CASSSGTGNQPQHF.

The rearrangement joins TRBV5-4 to TRBJ2-2; D perhaps matches TRBD1 (6 bases). The CDR3 covers 14 residues. Germline lookup yields CDR1 SGHNT and CDR2 YYREEE (reference sequence). V lost 5 bases to trimming and J lost 4 bases, with 12 bases between them. The CDR3 sequence is CASRILGATGELFF. The DNA for the CDR3 is TGTGCCAGCAGAATCCTGGGGGCCACCGGGGAGCTGTTTTTT.

The chain carries TRBV20-1 and TRBJ2-5; tentatively, D is TRBD2 (6 bases). V was cut by 8 bases and J by 5 bases, with 12 bases left in between. The CDR3 runs to 11 residues. Germline CDR1 is DFQATT and CDR2 is SNEGSKA (reference sequence). The DNA for the CDR3 is TGCAGTCAAACGGAGGGCGAGACCCAGTACTTC. Its protein is CSQTEGETQYF.

The CDR3 region is CASSLDRDYGYTF. Here the CDR3 DNA reads TGCGCCAGCAGCCTGGACAGGGACTATGGCTACACCTTC. This chain joins TRBV4-3 and TRBJ1-2; 8 bases are shared with TRBD1. Germline assignment: CDR1 LGHNA and CDR2 YSLEER. The CDR3 has 13 amino acids. V lost 4 bases to trimming and J lost 3 bases; unmatched junction nucleotides: 1.

The chain couples TRBV6-2 or TRBV6-3 to TRBJ1-2; the D is unclear. This CDR3 has 12 amino acids. Trimming removed 5 bases at V and 11 bases at J, with 15 bases between. Looked up from germline, CDR1 is MNHEY and CDR2 is SVGEGT. The CDR3 protein is CASSTASSWYTF. CDR3 sequence (DNA): TGTGCCAGCAGTACTGCGTCGAGTTGGTACACCTTC.

CDR3 in amino acids: CASSPIGGINQPQHF. CDR3 in DNA: TGTGCCAGCAGCCCCATCGGGGGAATCAATCAGCCCCAGCATTTT. This sequence joins TRBV7-8 and TRBJ1-5, with D possibly matching TRBD1 (5 bases). The CDR3 consists of 15 residues. CDR1 is SGHVS, CDR2 FQNEAQ, per germline. Trimming stripped 5 bases from V and 3 bases from J, with 14 bases between.

As concerns this clone: Compared with germline, one end of the junction differs, possibly owing to a read error. The chain joins TRBV29-1 to TRBJ1-4; the D gene is possibly TRBD1 (6 bases). Germline loops: CDR1 SQVTM, CDR2 ANQGSEA. The CDR3 is 15 residues long. The CDR3 region has the DNA TGCAGCGTCGAAGGGGGGGGCGGAAGTAATGAAAAACTGTTTTTT. This codes for CSVEGGGGSNEKLFF.

This chain uses TRBV5-6 with TRBJ2-7; TRBD2 might be the D (6 bases). V was cut by 0 bases and J by 4 bases, with 20 bases left in between. The germline gives CDR1 SGHDT, CDR2 YYEEEE. The CDR3 has 17 residues. This chain's CDR3 is CASSLVGVGLPRYEQYF. The CDR3 nucleotides read TGTGCCAGCAGCTTGGTGGGTGTGGGACTTCCTAGGTACGAGCAGTACTTC.

The chain joins TRBV14 to TRBJ2-5; D perhaps matches TRBD2 (6 bases). From germline, CDR1 is SGHDN and CDR2 FVKESK. V lost 1 base to trimming and J lost 2 bases, with 20 bases between them. The CDR3 sequence is 18 residues long. The CDR3, as DNA: TGTGCCAGCAGCCAAGGCCGTACGTCGCTAGCGTTACAAGAGACCCAGTACTTC. This sequence encodes CASSQGRTSLALQETQYF.

The chain has TRBV30 and TRBJ1-5; D gene ambiguous. The CDR3 consists of 13 residues. V was clipped by 5 bases and J by 0 bases, with 8 bases between them. CDR1 and CDR2 from the germline V gene are GTSNPN and SVGIG (reference sequence). The CDR3 DNA reads as TGTGCCTGGGGACGGAGTAGCAATCAGCCCCAGCATTTT. It translates to CAWGRSSNQPQHF.

The genes are TRBV19 and TRBJ1-1; 12 nucleotides align to TRBD1. The CDR3 runs to 17 residues. Trimming at V came to 2 bases and at J to 4 bases, leaving 8 bases not matched to a gene. Germline values: CDR1 LNHDA, CDR2 SQIVND (reference sequence). CDR3 coding DNA: TGTGCCAGTAGTATAACCGGGACAGGGGGCGACGGCACTGAAGCTTTCTTT. It specifies CASSITGTGGDGTEAFF.

This chain joins TRBV5-6 and TRBJ2-5; D possibly corresponds to TRBD1 (6 bases). V was pared by 1 base and J by 4 bases, with 11 bases between. The V gene's germline CDR1 is SGHDT and CDR2 YYEEEE. This CDR3 has 14 residues. The CDR3 coding sequence is TGTGCCAGCAGCTTGCCAGGGGAGCCAGAGACCCAGTACTTC. It translates to CASSLPGEPETQYF. The full variable domain, rest sourced from reference TRBV5-6 and TRBJ2-5, is DAGVTQSPTHLIKTRGQQVTLRCSPKSGHDTVSWYQQALGQGPQFIFQYYEEEERQRGNFPDRFSGHQFPNYSSELNVNALLLGDSALYLCASSLPGEPETQYFGPGTRLLVL.

CDR3 nucleotides: TGTGCCACCAGTCCGACTACACAGAGAACCACAGATACGCAGTATTTT. It is translated as CATSPTTQRTTDTQYF. The chain joins TRBV24-1 to TRBJ2-3; possible D gene TRBD2, 5 bases. CDR1 and CDR2 from the germline V gene are KGHDR and SFDVKD. CDR3 size: 16 residues. The V gene lost 6 bases and the J gene lost 2 bases, with 17 bases spanning the gap.

This chain connects TRBV10-1 to TRBJ2-1; 14 positions agree with TRBD2. This CDR3 is built from 18 residues. The junction had 12 bases not matched to a gene; V was cut back by 7 bases and J by 4 bases. Germline V gene lookup returns CDR1 WNHNN and CDR2 SYGVQD (reference sequence). DNA for the CDR3: TGCGCCAGCACCTCTTCGACTAGCGGGGGGGCGAAATACAATGAGCAGTTCTTC. Protein: CASTSSTSGGAKYNEQFF.

In this sample, this clone turned up a few times. The J gene is TRBJ2-7, the V gene TRBV5-4; unclear D gene. CDR1 SGHNT and CDR2 YYREEE come from the germline V gene (reference sequence). The CDR3 runs 14 residues. Trimming cost V 0 bases and J 3 bases, with 10 bases left between them. This chain's CDR3 is CASSLAGYFYEQYF. The CDR3 DNA follows: TGTGCCAGCAGCTTGGCTGGTTACTTCTACGAGCAGTACTTC.

This chain links TRBV7-2 with TRBJ2-5; possibly TRBD2 for D (5 bases). This CDR3 region has 14 residues. The V and J ends lost 3 bases and 5 bases respectively, with 13 bases between them. The germline V gene encodes CDR1 SGHTA and CDR2 FQGNSA. The CDR3 is CASSFGLDRETQYF. In nucleotides, the CDR3 is TGTGCCAGCAGCTTCGGACTGGACCGGGAGACCCAGTACTTC. Filled out from reference TRBV7-2 and TRBJ2-5, the complete variable domain reads GAGVSQSPSNKVTEKGKDVELRCDPISGHTALYWYRQSLGQGLEFLIYFQGNSAPDKSGLPSDRFSAERTGGSVSTLTIQRTQQEDSAVYLCASSFGLDRETQYFGPGTRLLVL.

V usage is TRBV7-2 and J usage is TRBJ2-3; 12 positions agree with TRBD2. The V and J ends lost 5 bases and 4 bases, in that order; junction bases with no gene match: 16. Germline V lookup: CDR1 SGHTA, CDR2 FQGNSA. The CDR3 is 19 residues long. CDR3 in amino acids: CASSLQLAGGPRPPDTQYF. The DNA for the CDR3 is TGTGCCAGCAGCCTCCAGCTAGCGGGGGGGCCAAGGCCCCCAGATACGCAGTATTTT. The full variable domain, in which reference TRBV7-2 and TRBJ2-3 provide the parts outside the CDR3, is GAGVSQSPSNKVTEKGKDVELRCDPISGHTALYWYRQSLGQGLEFLIYFQGNSAPDKSGLPSDRFSAERTGGSVSTLTIQRTQQEDSAVYLCASSLQLAGGPRPPDTQYFGPGTRLTVL.

CDR3 in amino acids: CASSSDRLYSNQPQHF. The CDR3 region has the DNA TGTGCCAGCAGCTCGGACAGGTTATATAGCAATCAGCCCCAGCATTTT. The chain joins TRBV21-1 to TRBJ1-5; TRBD1 was called by the table and not checked on the DNA. TRBV21-1 is recorded as a pseudogene. This CDR3 comprises 16 residues.

V is TRBV5-4 and J is TRBJ1-2, with TRBD1 matching over 11 bases. The CDR3 length is 15 residues. CDR1 and CDR2 from the germline V gene are SGHNT and YYREEE (reference sequence). The J segment lost 3 bases and the V segment lost 4 bases, leaving 5 bases of the junction unmatched. CDR3 protein: CASSPGQGAYYGYTF. The CDR3 DNA follows: TGTGCCAGCAGCCCTGGACAGGGGGCTTACTATGGCTACACCTTC.

The rearrangement joins TRBV5-1 to TRBJ1-2; 7 nucleotides line up with TRBD1. V was clipped by 4 bases and J by 8 bases; unmatched bases: 8. The CDR3 has 13 amino acids. In germline, CDR1 is SGHRS, CDR2 YFSETQ. CDR3 amino acids: CASSGDRFLGYTF. Here the CDR3 DNA reads TGCGCCAGCAGCGGGGACAGATTTTTGGGCTACACCTTC.

V usage is TRBV5-6 and J usage is TRBJ2-1, with 7 bases aligning to TRBD2. The CDR3 length is 15 residues. Germline values: CDR1 SGHDT, CDR2 YYEEEE. Unmatched junction bases numbered 4, after V lost 1 base and J lost 3 bases. CDR3 loop: CASSLSGGLYNEQFF. The CDR3 bases are TGTGCCAGCAGCTTGTCGGGGGGACTCTACAATGAGCAGTTCTTC.

The chain joins TRBV7-2 to TRBJ2-5, with 9 bases matching TRBD1. The CDR3 has 16 amino acids. In germline, CDR1 is SGHTA, CDR2 FQGNSA. After removal of 1 base from V and 5 bases from J, the junction contained 8 bases not matched to a gene. CDR3 nucleotide sequence: TGTGCCAGCAGCTTAGTACAGGGGGCGAGGGCGGAGACCCAGTACTTC. As protein: CASSLVQGARAETQYF. Looking up the rest from reference TRBV7-2 and TRBJ2-5 gives the full variable domain: GAGVSQSPSNKVTEKGKDVELRCDPISGHTALYWYRQSLGQGLEFLIYFQGNSAPDKSGLPSDRFSAERTGGSVSTLTIQRTQQEDSAVYLCASSLVQGARAETQYFGPGTRLLVL.

This chain links TRBV27 with TRBJ2-7; unclear D gene. The CDR3 contains 16 residues. Trimming removed 0 bases at V and 4 bases at J, with 16 bases between. Germline-derived CDR1 and CDR2 are MNHEY and SMNVEV (reference sequence). The CDR3 DNA reads as TGTGCCAGCAGTTTATCGACCGCGTCTAGTCGGTACGAGCAGTACTTC. It codes for CASSLSTASSRYEQYF.

The gene calls are TRBV19 and TRBJ1-2; D may be TRBD1 (6 bases). The CDR3 length is 13 residues. Germline-derived CDR1 and CDR2 are LNHDA and SQIVND (reference sequence). Trimming stripped 3 bases from V and 3 bases from J, with 8 bases between. The CDR3 loop is CASSMRQDYGYTF. The CDR3, as DNA: TGTGCCAGTAGTATGCGACAGGACTATGGCTACACCTTC.

The chain joins TRBV6-5 to TRBJ2-7, with TRBD1 as a possible D gene (6 bases). V lost 8 bases, J lost 6 bases, and 14 bases lay in between. The CDR3 sequence is 12 residues long. CDR1 MNHEY and CDR2 SVGAGI come from the germline V gene. This CDR3 reads CASAIRGSEQYF. Here the CDR3 DNA reads TGTGCCAGCGCAATCAGGGGCTCCGAGCAGTACTTC.

This clone was seen only a few times. The chain is built from TRBV5-1 and TRBJ1-1; D possibly corresponds to TRBD1 (6 bases). Germline V gene lookup returns CDR1 SGHRS and CDR2 YFSETQ. Trimming removed 4 bases from V and 0 bases from J, with 10 bases in between. The CDR3 is 14 amino acids. The CDR3 DNA follows: TGCGCCAGCAGCGCGGACAGCCTGAACACTGAAGCTTTCTTT. Translating it yields CASSADSLNTEAFF. Supplemented by reference TRBV5-1 and TRBJ1-1, the full variable domain reads KAGVTQTPRYLIKTRGQQVTLSCSPISGHRSVSWYQQTPGQGLQFLFEYFSETQRNKGNFPGRFSGRQFSNSRSEMNVSTLELGDSALYLCASSADSLNTEAFFGQGTRLTVV.